This T cell receptor (beta chain) was identified in a study of memory CD8 T cells in hepatitis C reinfection. For the study at large: A couple of donors cleared primary HCV but became chronic after reinfection.

Time point indicated: peak reinfection, 3 to 8 weeks after reinfection detection. Sorted cells were sequenced directly ex vivo without any in vitro expansion. The Montreal HEPCO cohort supplied donors who inject drugs. Only in-frame clones appear in the TCRdb table, and some are missing; sequencing was by immunoSEQ multiplex PCR. The table shows 35,000 to 50,000 clones, with 88% occurring only once. Per germline, CDR1 MNHEY and CDR2 SVGAGI. This CDR3 has 12 residues. V shed 8 bases, J shed 4 bases, and the junction held 5 bases outside the gene matches. The receptor was isolated from a man younger than 35 with hepatitis C virus infection. Material: naive CD8+ T cells sorted from blood. The chain joins TRBV6-5 to TRBJ2-7, with 7 nucleotides matching TRBD2. The CDR3 here is CASAGVSYEQYF. The CDR3 DNA reads TGTGCCAGCGCGGGAGTATCTTACGAGCAGTACTTC.